The next 17 T cell receptor beta chains were all read from a single sample in a study of T cells in Graves' hyperthyroidism and ophthalmopathy. There were TCR beta CDR3 regions amplified from RNA transcripts. Carried out on the TCR CDR3, a first-round RT-PCR used the HTBI primer set. MiXCR, run by TCRdb on the multiplex PCR reads, gives a single entry per CDR3 protein. Of about 740,000 distinct CDR3 sequences listed, about 14% are singletons. The sequenced sample consisted of blood. Receptors were obtained from a woman aged 18-29 years with Graves' hyperthyroidism.

This chain connects TRBV7-9 to TRBJ2-7; a possible D gene is TRBD2 (5 bases). This CDR3 has 15 amino acids. CDR1 and CDR2 (germline): SEHNR, FQNEAQ (reference sequence). Trimming took off 5 bases at V and 0 bases at J, with 14 bases between the two ends. CDR3 DNA: TGTGCCAGCAGCGCGGAGCGGTTTGGCTCCTACGAGCAGTACTTC. This translates into CASSAERFGSYEQYF. The whole variable domain, filled in from reference TRBV7-9 and TRBJ2-7, reads DTGVSQNPRHKITKRGQNVTFRCDPISEHNRLYWYRQTLGQGPEFLTYFQNEAQLEKSRLLSDRFSAERPKGSFSTLEIQRTEQGDSAMYLCASSAERFGSYEQYFGPGTRLTVT.

This clonotype was observed a handful of times. J is TRBJ2-1 and V is TRBV19; 7 positions match TRBD2. V trimming: 7 bases; J trimming: 10 bases; junction bases outside the gene matches: 13. The CDR3 extends over 14 amino acids. Germline V gene data show CDR1 as LNHDA and CDR2 as SQIVND (reference sequence). CDR3 sequence (DNA): TGTGCCAGTACCCTCGGGGCGGGAGTTGGGGAGCAGTTCTTC. This gives the protein CASTLGAGVGEQFF.

Ten or more counts support this clonotype. The CDR3 is CASSPQAGGRTSYNEQFF. The CDR3 DNA follows: TGTGCCAGCTCACCCCAAGCGGGAGGGAGGACCTCCTACAATGAGCAGTTCTTC. The chain links TRBV18 to TRBJ2-1; 10 nucleotides agree with TRBD2. Germline values: CDR1 KGHSH, CDR2 LQKENI. V trimming: 3 bases; J trimming: 0 bases; junction bases outside the gene matches: 8. CDR3 size: 18 residues.

This chain uses TRBV18 with TRBJ2-1, with TRBD2 identical over 11 bases. CDR1 KGHSH and CDR2 LQKENI come from the germline V gene. The CDR3 covers 15 residues. V trimming: 5 bases; J trimming: 9 bases; junction bases outside the gene matches: 9. CDR3 region: CASSYGLAGSGEQFF. Written as DNA, the CDR3 is TGTGCCAGCTCATACGGACTAGCGGGTTCCGGTGAGCAGTTCTTC.

The chain carries TRBV4-1 and TRBJ2-3; D unclear. The V end lost 1 base, the J end lost 3 bases, and 8 bases lay between the germline ends. This CDR3 region has 14 residues. Germline assignment: CDR1 MGHRA and CDR2 YSYEKL. The CDR3 DNA follows: TGCGCCAGCAGCCAAGTTCAGCAAACAGATACGCAGTATTTT. It encodes CASSQVQQTDTQYF.

This clonotype appeared many times. This chain connects TRBV27 to TRBJ1-1; no reliable D call. V dropped 1 base and J dropped 3 bases, with 6 bases sitting between them. The CDR3 covers 13 residues. Germline CDR1 and CDR2: MNHEY and SMNVEV (reference sequence). CDR3 protein: CASSLLRYTEAFF. In DNA form, the CDR3 reads TGTGCCAGCAGTTTATTGAGGTACACTGAAGCTTTCTTT.

This clonotype was counted at least ten times. The CDR3 DNA reads TGTGCCAGCAGGGCAAGTAGCTGGGTTTTGTTCGAGCAGTACTTC. Its translation: CASRASSWVLFEQYF. The V call is TRBV2, the J call TRBJ2-7; no clear D gene. Between the trimmed V and J ends, which lost 6 bases and 6 bases, there was a span of 21 bases. This CDR3 spans 15 amino acids. Germline CDR1 and CDR2: SNHLY and FYNNEI.

In its sample, this clonotype was seen a few times. The J gene is TRBJ2-2, the V gene TRBV5-1, with D perhaps TRBD2 (5 bases). This CDR3 contains 15 residues. V lost 4 bases to trimming and J lost 3 bases, with 13 bases between them. Germline assignment: CDR1 SGHRS and CDR2 YFSETQ. The CDR3 reads CASSRQRDDTGELFF. The CDR3 bases are TGCGCCAGCAGCCGCCAGAGGGATGACACCGGGGAGCTGTTTTTT.

This clonotype was seen ten or more times. This sequence joins TRBV2 and TRBJ1-5, with no clear D. The CDR3 has 16 residues. The V gene's germline CDR1 is SNHLY and CDR2 FYNNEI. V was pared by 3 bases and J by 8 bases, with 20 bases between. The CDR3 DNA sequence: TGTGCCAGCAGTGAGGATCCTGATGGGCCCTGGGAGCCCCAGCATTTT. This sequence encodes CASSEDPDGPWEPQHF. Complete variable domain (other parts from reference TRBV2 and TRBJ1-5): EPEVTQTPSHQVTQMGQEVILRCVPISNHLYFYWYRQILGQKVEFLVSFYNNEISEKSEIFDDQFSVERPDGSNFTLKIRSTKLEDSAMYFCASSEDPDGPWEPQHFGDGTRLSIL.

There are many counts of this clonotype. The chain links TRBV7-6 to TRBJ1-1; D remains unclear. Trimming stripped 2 bases from V and 0 bases from J, with 13 bases between. CDR3 length equals 16 residues. In germline, CDR1 is SGHVS, CDR2 FNYEAQ. CDR3 coding DNA: TGTGCCAGCAGCTTAATCTCAGCCGAGCTGAACACTGAAGCTTTCTTT. Residues: CASSLISAELNTEAFF.

This sequence joins TRBV10-3 and TRBJ2-5, with 14 positions matching TRBD2. Germline V lookup: CDR1 ENHRY, CDR2 SYGVKD. The CDR3 has 18 residues. Germline trimming cut 1 base from V and 3 bases from J; bases unmatched to any gene: 7. The CDR3 sequence is CAISEFQGTSGSKETQYF. In nucleotides, the CDR3 is TGTGCCATCAGTGAGTTCCAAGGGACTAGCGGGAGTAAAGAGACCCAGTACTTC.

J is TRBJ2-2 and V is TRBV10-3; D gene ambiguous. Germline CDR1 and CDR2: ENHRY and SYGVKD. This CDR3 is built from 15 residues. The V gene lost 3 bases and the J gene lost 0 bases, with 8 bases spanning the gap. The CDR3 DNA follows: TGTGCCATCAGTGAAGACAACACGAACACCGGGGAGCTGTTTTTT. It codes for CAISEDNTNTGELFF.

Only a few counts were recorded for this clonotype. This chain joins TRBV6-1 and TRBJ2-7; D not resolved. Looked up from germline, CDR1 is MNHNS and CDR2 is SASEGT. This CDR3 has 12 amino acids. V lost 7 bases, J lost 0 bases, and 7 bases lay in between. For the CDR3, the DNA is TGTGCCAGCACGCAGGCCTCCTACGAGCAGTACTTC. It encodes CASTQASYEQYF.

The rearrangement uses TRBV7-9 and TRBJ1-1; D is possibly TRBD1 (5 bases). Looked up from germline, CDR1 is SEHNR and CDR2 is FQNEAQ (reference sequence). There are 14 residues in the CDR3. V lost 3 bases and J lost 4, with 12 bases in between. The DNA for the CDR3 is TGTGCCAGCAGCTTCCAGAGGGGCGGCACTGAAGCTTTCTTT. It is translated as CASSFQRGGTEAFF.

This clonotype came up a few times. V gene TRBV5-1 combines with J gene TRBJ2-7, with D tentatively TRBD2 (6 bases). The CDR3 loop spans 12 amino acids. The V end lost 5 bases, the J end lost 3 bases, and 9 bases lay between the germline ends. The germline gives CDR1 SGHRS, CDR2 YFSETQ. This CDR3 is CASRVDYYEQYF. For the CDR3, the DNA is TGCGCCAGCAGAGTGGACTACTACGAGCAGTACTTC.

This clonotype has a handful of counts. The chain carries TRBV6-2 or TRBV6-3 and TRBJ2-7, with D tentatively TRBD2 (6 bases). This CDR3 comprises 13 residues. Germline V gene lookup returns CDR1 MNHEY and CDR2 SVGEGT. Trimming pared 7 bases from V and 3 bases from J, leaving 13 bases between. CDR3 DNA sequence: TGTGCCAGCACCCGGCGCGGGAACTACGAGCAGTACTTC. Translated: CASTRRGNYEQYF.

In its sample, this clonotype was seen many times. The V call is TRBV29-1, the J call TRBJ2-3; 10 bases agree with TRBD1. Germline trimming cut 6 bases from V and 3 bases from J; bases unmatched to any gene: 9. Germline V gene sequence: CDR1 SQVTM, CDR2 ANQGSEA. The CDR3 is made up of 15 amino acids. The CDR3 loop reads CSVGTGTGVTDTQYF. The DNA of the CDR3 is TGCAGCGTGGGGACCGGGACAGGGGTGACAGATACGCAGTATTTT.